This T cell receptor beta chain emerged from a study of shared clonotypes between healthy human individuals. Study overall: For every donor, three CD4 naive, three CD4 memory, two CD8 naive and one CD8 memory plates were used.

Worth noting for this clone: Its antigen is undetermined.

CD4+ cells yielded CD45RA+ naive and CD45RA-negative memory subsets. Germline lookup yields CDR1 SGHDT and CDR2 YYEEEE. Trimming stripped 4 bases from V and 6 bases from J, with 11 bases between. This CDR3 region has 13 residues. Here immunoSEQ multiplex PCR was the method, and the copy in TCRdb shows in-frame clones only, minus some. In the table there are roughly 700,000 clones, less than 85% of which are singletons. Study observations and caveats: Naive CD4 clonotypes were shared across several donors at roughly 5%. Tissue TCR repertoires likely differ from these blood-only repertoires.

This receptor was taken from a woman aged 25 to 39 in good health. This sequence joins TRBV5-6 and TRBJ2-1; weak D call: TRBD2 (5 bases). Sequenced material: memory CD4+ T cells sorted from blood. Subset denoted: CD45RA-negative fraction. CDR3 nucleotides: TGTGCCAGCAGCCGGCTAGCCCGCAATGAGCAGTTCTTC. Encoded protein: CASSRLARNEQFF.